This T cell receptor beta chain was captured by sequencing in a study of regulatory T cells in long-lasting Graves disease. Study overall: Persistence in Graves' disease required over 5 years of antithyroid drugs plus positive TSH receptor antibodies.

Time point denoted: persistent/refractory GD, antithyroid drugs over 5 years with positive TRAb. The TCR library used RNA extracted from PBMCs. Only a few counts were recorded for this clonotype. Library construction for TCR beta used iRepertoire HTBI primers and Arm-PCR of CDR3 regions. TCRdb reprocessed the multiplex PCR reads with MiXCR, giving one entry per CDR3 protein. The table includes 500,000 to 800,000 distinct CDR3 sequences, about 32% detected once. The V end was cut by 2 bases, the J end by 6 bases, with 8 bases between. CDR3 length equals 14 residues. The germline V gene has CDR1 MNHEY and CDR2 SVGEGT.

This sequence joins TRBV6-2 or TRBV6-3 and TRBJ1-6; possible D gene TRBD1, 5 bases. This clonotype was sampled from a female donor with Graves disease. The material was peripheral blood mononuclear cells (PBMCs), obtained when the disease was refractory, from a patient treated with antithyroid drugs. The CDR3 DNA follows: TGTGCCAGCAGTTACAGGGGTAGTAATTCACCCCTCCACTTT. Encoded protein: CASSYRGSNSPLHF.